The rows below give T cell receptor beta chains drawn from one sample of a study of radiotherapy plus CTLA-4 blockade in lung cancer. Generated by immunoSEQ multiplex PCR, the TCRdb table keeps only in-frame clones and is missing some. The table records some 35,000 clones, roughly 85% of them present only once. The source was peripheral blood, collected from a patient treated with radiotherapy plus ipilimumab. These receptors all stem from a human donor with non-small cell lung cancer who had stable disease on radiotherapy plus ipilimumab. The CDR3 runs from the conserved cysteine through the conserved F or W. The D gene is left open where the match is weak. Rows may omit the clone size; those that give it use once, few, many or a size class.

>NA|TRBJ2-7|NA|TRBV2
TGTGCCAGCGGCACAGAGTACGAGCAGTACTTC
CASGTEYEQYF
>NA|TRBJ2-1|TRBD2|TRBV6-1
TGTGCCAGCAGCCTCCCAGCGGGAGTTCTCAATGAGCAGTTCTTC
CASSLPAGVLNEQFF
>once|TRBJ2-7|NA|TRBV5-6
TGTGCCAGCAGCCCGCGCGGGACGCCTCAGAACTACGAGCAGTACTTC
CASSPRGTPQNYEQYF
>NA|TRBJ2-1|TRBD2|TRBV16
TGTGCCAGCAGCGCAGGACTAGCGGGAGGGTATGAGCAGTTCTTC
CASSAGLAGGYEQFF
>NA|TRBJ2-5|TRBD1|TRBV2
TGTGCCAGCAATAAGGACAGGCAGGAGACCCAGTACTTC
CASNKDRQETQYF
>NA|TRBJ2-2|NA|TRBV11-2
TGTGCCAGCAGCATTACAGGGACCGGGGAGCTGTTTTTT
CASSITGTGELFF
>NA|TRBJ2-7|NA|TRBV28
TGTGCCAGCAGTACTAGGGCGGACTCCTACGAGCAGTACTTC
CASSTRADSYEQYF
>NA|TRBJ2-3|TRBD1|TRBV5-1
TGCGCCAGCAGCCCCCCCGGGACAGGGGTCGCAGATACGCAGTATTTT
CASSPPGTGVADTQYF
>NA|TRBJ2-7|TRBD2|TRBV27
TGTGCCAGCAGTTTAGTGGCTAGCGGGAGGGGGTCCTACGAGCAGTACTTC
CASSLVASGRGSYEQYF
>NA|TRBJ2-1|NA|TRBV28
TGTGCCAGCAGCTCCCTTAACATGGAGTTCTTC
CASSSLNMEFF